These 23 T cell receptor beta chains were sequenced from one sample in a study of blood T cells in healthy people across ages (dated by TCRdb to the mid-2010s). The library was prepared using 5' RACE. Data came from an Illumina HiSeq 2500. A second PCR of about 6 to 11 cycles was performed with a sample-barcoded 5' primer and a J-beta primer mix. TCRdb passed the public sequencing reads through fastp at Q25 and MiXCR, retaining productive beta sequences. Every entry covers one CDR3 protein and lists the most common genes and DNA from its rows. Present in this sample are over 1,500,000 distinct CDR3 sequences, about 49% of which were seen just once. Roughly 2.1% of the sample is held by the ten biggest clonotypes. The sequenced sample consisted of blood. The receptors originated from a woman between 40 and 50 years old in good health.

The chain carries TRBV29-1 and TRBJ2-7; D gene unclear. The CDR3 spans 12 residues. Trimming took off 7 bases at V and 0 bases at J, with 10 bases between the two ends. Per germline, CDR1 SQVTM and CDR2 ANQGSEA. CDR3 sequence (DNA): TGCAGCGCAAAGTTGACCTCCTACGAGCAGTACTTC. Residues: CSAKLTSYEQYF.

The rearrangement uses TRBV4-1 and TRBJ1-4; maybe TRBD1 (5 bases). This CDR3 spans 16 amino acids. Per the germline V gene, CDR1 is MGHRA and CDR2 is YSYEKL. The V and J ends lost 5 bases and 8 bases respectively, with 21 bases between them. The DNA of the CDR3 is TGCGCCAGCAGCGACTCGGAGAGGGGTTCTCGGGAAAAACTGTTTTTT. It codes for CASSDSERGSREKLFF.

The V and J genes are TRBV5-6 and TRBJ2-1, with TRBD1 matching over 9 bases. Germline CDR1 and CDR2: SGHDT and YYEEEE. CDR3 size: 14 residues. V shed 3 bases, J shed 10 bases, and the junction held 8 bases outside the gene matches. The CDR3 region has the DNA TGTGCCAGCAGCTCGGGACAGGGTCATAGAGAGCAGTTCTTC. This translates into CASSSGQGHREQFF.

This clonotype was seen ten or more times. The rearrangement uses TRBV4-2 and TRBJ1-2, with a possible D match to TRBD1 (5 bases). The CDR3 has 14 residues. From germline, CDR1 is LGHNA and CDR2 YNFKEQ. V lost 0 bases to trimming and J lost 7 bases, with 12 bases between them. This CDR3 reads CASSQEPGKIGYTF. In DNA, the CDR3 is TGTGCCAGCAGCCAAGAACCAGGGAAAATTGGCTACACCTTC.

The V gene is TRBV20-1, the J gene TRBJ2-5; 9 bases agree with TRBD2. Losses at the gene ends were 4 bases for V and 11 bases for J; bases not matched to a gene: 17. This CDR3 comprises 15 residues. CDR1 is DFQATT, CDR2 SNEGSKA, per germline (reference sequence). CDR3 protein: CSATIGRGGLNEQYF. In nucleotides, the CDR3 is TGCAGTGCTACAATAGGGCGGGGGGGCCTAAATGAGCAGTACTTC.

V gene TRBV27 combines with J gene TRBJ2-4, with a possible D match to TRBD1 (7 bases). The J call is doubtful: the DNA matches TRBJ2-7 better. The CDR3 length is 13 residues. Germline-derived CDR1 and CDR2 are MNHEY and SMNVEV (reference sequence). CDR3 residues: CASSPQGGVEQYF. The CDR3 DNA is TGTGCCAGCAGTCCCCAGGGGGGTGTCGAGCAGTACTTC.

V and J are TRBV18 and TRBJ1-2; D might be TRBD1 (5 bases). With 3 bases removed from V and 5 bases from J, the gap between germline ends came to 16 bases. CDR1 is KGHSH and CDR2 is LQKENI in the germline V gene. The CDR3 sequence is 15 residues long. The CDR3 protein is CASSPLEGRTYGYTF. As DNA, the CDR3 is TGTGCCAGCTCACCTCTAGAGGGACGGACGTATGGCTACACCTTC.

The genes are TRBV28 and TRBJ2-1; TRBD1 or TRBD2 may be the D gene (5 bases each). V lost 7 bases, J lost 3 bases, and 19 bases lay in between. From germline, CDR1 is MDHEN and CDR2 SYDVKM. The CDR3 runs to 16 residues. DNA for the CDR3: TGTGCCAGCACTCCTGCCCGTGGGGGTGGCTACAATGAGCAGTTCTTC. This sequence encodes CASTPARGGGYNEQFF.

J is TRBJ1-1 and V is TRBV15, with 8 positions matching TRBD1. The CDR3 has 16 amino acids. Germline CDR1 and CDR2: LNHNV and YYDKDF (reference sequence). J was trimmed by 6 bases and V by 1 base; bases with no gene match: 10. In DNA, the CDR3 is TGTGCCACCAGCAGAGTCCGGACAGGGATTGAGGCTGAAGCTTTCTTT. This translates into CATSRVRTGIEAEAFF.

The genes are TRBV21-1 and TRBJ2-1; TRBD2 is the table's D call, not checked against the DNA. TRBV21-1 is listed as a pseudogene. This CDR3 has 15 amino acids. The CDR3 spells CASSKGTRRSLEQFF. The CDR3, as DNA: TGTGCCAGCAGCAAAGGGACTAGGAGGTCTCTTGAGCAGTTCTTC.

The CDR3 nucleotides read TGTGCCACCAGGGCGTCAGGGACAACCTACAATGAGCAGTACTTC. Translated: CATRASGTTYNEQYF. The chain couples TRBV24-1 to TRBJ2-1; TRBD1 might be the D (6 bases). The J call may be faulty, since TRBJ2-7 better matches the DNA end. This CDR3 is built from 15 residues. The germline CDR1 and CDR2 sequences are KGHDR and SFDVKD.

This clonotype has only a few counts. V is TRBV12-3 or TRBV12-4 and J is TRBJ1-4; no reliable D call. The CDR3 runs to 12 residues. V was shortened by 8 bases and J by 5 bases, with 9 bases between the two germline ends. DNA for the CDR3: TGTGCCAGCGGACGGTGGAATGAAAAACTGTTTTTT. Translation gives CASGRWNEKLFF.

The chain links TRBV5-1 to TRBJ2-5; no reliable D call. V was shortened by 4 bases and J by 5 bases, with 12 bases between the two germline ends. The CDR3 contains 13 residues. Germline V gene sequence: CDR1 SGHRS, CDR2 YFSETQ. The CDR3: CASSPLTRETQYF. The DNA for the CDR3 is TGCGCCAGCAGCCCTCTCACGCGGGAGACCCAGTACTTC.

The rearrangement links TRBV2 to TRBJ2-1; 9 bases align to TRBD1. Germline values: CDR1 SNHLY, CDR2 FYNNEI. The ends lost 10 bases at V and 3 bases at J; junction bases unmatched: 7. This CDR3 spans 14 amino acids. The CDR3, as DNA: TGTGCCACCTCGGGACAGGGCCGCTACAATGAGCAGTTCTTC. Encoded protein: CATSGQGRYNEQFF.

V and J are TRBV5-6 and TRBJ2-4, with 8 bases aligning to TRBD2. Germline V gene lookup returns CDR1 SGHDT and CDR2 YYEEEE. Trimming took 4 bases from V and 0 from J; bases not matched to a gene: 6. The CDR3 covers 16 residues. This CDR3 is CASSRGGVLAKNIQYF. In DNA, the CDR3 is TGTGCCAGCAGCCGGGGGGGGGTACTAGCCAAAAACATTCAGTACTTC.

In regard to this clonotype: A read error is possible here, since a much larger clone lies one base away. The chain is built from TRBV7-2 and TRBJ2-7; 7 bases line up with TRBD2. The V and J ends lost 4 bases and 10 bases, in that order; junction bases with no gene match: 16. This CDR3 is 15 amino acids long. In germline, CDR1 is SGHTA, CDR2 FQGNSA. The CDR3: CASSSESIASGAQYF. The DNA of the CDR3 is TGTGCCAGCAGCTCCGAAAGCATCGCTAGCGGTGCCCAGTACTTC. Using reference TRBV7-2 and TRBJ2-7 for the parts outside the CDR3, the full variable domain is GAGVSQSPSNKVTEKGKDVELRCDPISGHTALYWYRQSLGQGLEFLIYFQGNSAPDKSGLPSDRFSAERTGGSVSTLTIQRTQQEDSAVYLCASSSESIASGAQYFGPGTRLTVT.

V gene TRBV5-1 combines with J gene TRBJ2-4; no clear D gene. The germline V gene encodes CDR1 SGHRS and CDR2 YFSETQ. Deletions cut 2 bases from V and 15 bases from J, with 21 bases between. The CDR3 covers 14 residues. In nucleotides, the CDR3 is TGCGCCAGCAGCTTTATGATAGTCCAAGAGACCCGGTACTTC. It is translated as CASSFMIVQETRYF.

This clonotype was detected only a few times. The chain is built from TRBV20-1 and TRBJ2-3; TRBD2 is a possible D gene (5 bases). Between the trimmed V and J ends, which lost 1 base and 1 base, there was a span of 24 bases. The germline V gene has CDR1 DFQATT and CDR2 SNEGSKA (reference sequence). The CDR3 is 19 amino acids. Here the CDR3 reads CSARGRATRLTLRTDTQYF. The CDR3 DNA sequence: TGCAGTGCTAGAGGCAGAGCCACGCGACTAACTTTACGCACAGATACGCAGTATTTT.

This clonotype was counted only a few times. The chain is built from TRBV4-2 and TRBJ2-4, with D possibly matching TRBD2 (6 bases). V shed 1 base and J shed 0 bases, with 13 bases lying between them. Germline assignment: CDR1 LGHNA and CDR2 YNFKEQ. There are 17 residues in the CDR3. Written as DNA, the CDR3 is TGTGCCAGCAGCCAAGCCGGGACTTCTGTAGCCAAAAACATTCAGTACTTC. It yields the protein CASSQAGTSVAKNIQYF.

The chain uses TRBV12-3 or TRBV12-4 and TRBJ2-1, with 11 bases fitting TRBD2. The CDR3 totals 15 residues. The J segment lost 9 bases and the V segment lost 6 bases, leaving 10 bases of the junction unmatched. The CDR3 loop is CASRTSGAGPGEQFF. CDR3 DNA: TGTGCCAGCAGGACTAGCGGGGCTGGTCCCGGTGAGCAGTTCTTC.

This sequence joins TRBV27 and TRBJ2-1; tentative D call: TRBD2 (5 bases). This CDR3 has 13 residues. CDR1 and CDR2 (germline): MNHEY, SMNVEV (reference sequence). V lost 2 bases, J lost 9 bases, and 11 bases lay in between. In nucleotides, the CDR3 is TGTGCCAGCAGTTTAATGTCGGGGAGTGAGCAGTTCTTC. It yields the protein CASSLMSGSEQFF.

The CDR3 coding sequence is TGTGCCAGCAGTTTAGCCCTACGTAATGAGCAGTTCTTC. Protein product: CASSLALRNEQFF. The gene calls are TRBV28 and TRBJ2-1; D unresolved. This CDR3 is 13 amino acids long. Germline assignment: CDR1 MDHEN and CDR2 SYDVKM. The V and J ends lost 2 bases and 7 bases respectively, with 9 bases between them.

This clonotype was seen a few times. V and J are TRBV29-1 and TRBJ2-3, with D tentatively TRBD1 (6 bases). Trimming took off 6 bases at V and 4 bases at J, with 11 bases between the two ends. Per the germline V gene, CDR1 is SQVTM and CDR2 is ANQGSEA. This CDR3 is built from 12 residues. The CDR3 bases are TGCAGCGTGGGGGCAGGGGCAGATACGCAGTATTTT. Amino acids: CSVGAGADTQYF.